The rows below give T cell receptor beta chains drawn from one sample of a study of T cell repertoires in cytomegalovirus infection. What these receptors recognize is not known. TCRdb passed the reads through MiXCR, listing each CDR3 protein once. Counted here are approximately 300,000 distinct CDR3 sequences, about 29% occurring once; the ten biggest clones make up around 19%. This specimen was cultured PBMCs, taken from culture after CMV antigen stimulation. The receptors come from a human donor in good health (CMV status not recorded). Some clones in this sample may be carry-over from other donors' samples. The CDR3 runs from the conserved cysteine through the conserved F or W. D genes are given only for firm matches. For some rows the clone size is stated as once, few or many, or as a class when expanded; others skip it.

abundance: NA; j_gene: TRBJ1-1; d_gene: NA; v_gene: TRBV28; CDR3aa: CASSSQSMNTEAFF; CDR3nt: TGTGCCAGCAGCTCCCAAAGCATGAACACTGAAGCTTTCTTT
abundance: NA; j_gene: TRBJ1-2; d_gene: NA; v_gene: TRBV7-9; CDR3aa: CASSSWDNVYGYTF; CDR3nt: TGTGCCAGCAGCTCCTGGGACAATGTATATGGCTACACCTTC
abundance: NA; j_gene: TRBJ2-5; d_gene: TRBD2; v_gene: TRBV10-3; CDR3aa: CAISTGTSGGSQETQYF; CDR3nt: TGTGCCATCAGCACCGGGACTAGCGGGGGAAGCCAAGAGACCCAGTACTTC
abundance: few; j_gene: TRBJ1-1; d_gene: NA; v_gene: TRBV7-9; CDR3aa: CASSLEKGERSEAFF; CDR3nt: TGTGCCAGCAGCTTAGAAAAGGGGGAAAGATCTGAAGCTTTCTTT
abundance: few; j_gene: TRBJ1-2; d_gene: NA; v_gene: TRBV27; CDR3aa: CASSSGLGKVGYTF; CDR3nt: TGTGCCAGCAGTTCTGGACTGGGCAAGGTTGGCTACACCTTC
abundance: few; j_gene: TRBJ2-1; d_gene: NA; v_gene: TRBV12-3/TRBV12-4; CDR3aa: CASSFSGYNEQFF; CDR3nt: TGTGCCAGCAGTTTTTCGGGGTACAATGAGCAGTTCTTC
abundance: NA; j_gene: TRBJ1-2; d_gene: TRBD1; v_gene: TRBV27; CDR3aa: CASSLNRGNGYTF; CDR3nt: TGTGCCAGCAGTTTAAACAGGGGAAATGGCTACACCTTC
abundance: NA; j_gene: TRBJ2-2; d_gene: NA; v_gene: TRBV6-6; CDR3aa: CASSYHSTGELFF; CDR3nt: TGTGCCAGCAGTTACCATTCGACCGGGGAGCTGTTTTTT
abundance: NA; j_gene: TRBJ1-5; d_gene: NA; v_gene: TRBV2; CDR3aa: CASSPTDSNQPQHF; CDR3nt: TGTGCCAGCAGTCCGACAGATAGCAATCAGCCCCAGCATTTT
abundance: few; j_gene: TRBJ1-4; d_gene: NA; v_gene: TRBV7-3; CDR3aa: CASSLSGQKNEKLFF; CDR3nt: TGTGCCAGCAGCTTAAGTGGACAGAAAAATGAAAAACTGTTTTTT
abundance: NA; j_gene: TRBJ2-4; d_gene: TRBD2; v_gene: TRBV12-3/TRBV12-4; CDR3aa: CASRGGEQNRNIQYF; CDR3nt: TGTGCCAGCAGGGGAGGGGAACAGAATCGAAACATTCAGTACTTC
abundance: many; j_gene: TRBJ2-1; d_gene: NA; v_gene: TRBV5-4; CDR3aa: CASSPGGGVEQFF; CDR3nt: TGTGCCAGCAGCCCCGGGGGAGGCGTCGAGCAGTTCTTC
abundance: NA; j_gene: TRBJ2-2; d_gene: NA; v_gene: TRBV19; CDR3aa: CASRRPPGAPNTGELFF; CDR3nt: TGTGCCAGTAGGAGGCCCCCAGGGGCGCCGAACACCGGGGAGCTGTTTTTT
abundance: few; j_gene: TRBJ2-3; d_gene: TRBD2; v_gene: TRBV25-1; CDR3aa: CASSEGLAGVDTDTQYF; CDR3nt: TGTGCCAGCAGTGAAGGTCTAGCGGGAGTCGACACAGATACGCAGTATTTT
abundance: few; j_gene: TRBJ2-5; d_gene: NA; v_gene: TRBV24-1; CDR3aa: CATSETTRGETQYF; CDR3nt: TGTGCCACCAGTGAGACGACTAGAGGAGAGACCCAGTACTTC
abundance: few; j_gene: TRBJ2-7; d_gene: NA; v_gene: TRBV7-2; CDR3aa: CASSLARDREQYF; CDR3nt: TGTGCCAGCAGCTTAGCGCGGGATAGGGAGCAGTACTTC
abundance: NA; j_gene: TRBJ1-3; d_gene: NA; v_gene: TRBV6-5; CDR3aa: CASSGGSPGTIYF; CDR3nt: TGTGCCAGCAGTGGGGGAAGCCCCGGGACCATATATTTT
abundance: NA; j_gene: TRBJ1-3; d_gene: NA; v_gene: TRBV6-6; CDR3aa: CASRGLSGTISGNTIYF; CDR3nt: TGTGCCAGCAGGGGCCTTTCCGGGACGATCTCTGGAAACACCATATATTTT
abundance: NA; j_gene: TRBJ2-3; d_gene: NA; v_gene: TRBV5-1; CDR3aa: CASSLGRGLSTDTQYF; CDR3nt: TGCGCCAGCAGCTTGGGACGGGGACTGAGCACAGATACGCAGTATTTT
abundance: NA; j_gene: TRBJ1-5; d_gene: TRBD1; v_gene: TRBV19; CDR3aa: CASTTTGPSFSGSNQPQHF; CDR3nt: TGTGCCAGTACCACGACAGGGCCGTCCTTTAGCGGCTCTAATCAGCCCCAGCATTTT
abundance: few; j_gene: TRBJ1-1; d_gene: NA; v_gene: TRBV6-6; CDR3aa: CASSPVGGLREKMHTEAFF; CDR3nt: TGTGCCAGCAGCCCGGTGGGAGGTCTGAGGGAAAAGATGCACACTGAAGCTTTCTTT
abundance: NA; j_gene: TRBJ1-1; d_gene: NA; v_gene: TRBV6-5; CDR3aa: CASTKTGRTEAFF; CDR3nt: TGTGCCAGCACCAAAACAGGGAGAACTGAAGCTTTCTTT
abundance: few; j_gene: TRBJ2-7; d_gene: NA; v_gene: TRBV6-1; CDR3aa: CATLRGGANEQYF; CDR3nt: TGTGCCACCCTTAGAGGGGGGGCTAACGAGCAGTACTTC
abundance: few; j_gene: TRBJ2-7; d_gene: TRBD2; v_gene: TRBV19; CDR3aa: CASSIRGLAGEPPPTYEQYF; CDR3nt: TGTGCCAGTAGTATTAGGGGACTAGCGGGAGAGCCTCCCCCTACCTACGAGCAGTACTTC
abundance: many; j_gene: TRBJ1-1; d_gene: NA; v_gene: TRBV7-6; CDR3aa: CASSSLLGATEAFF; CDR3nt: TGTGCCAGCAGCTCATTATTGGGCGCCACTGAAGCTTTCTTT
abundance: NA; j_gene: TRBJ1-1; d_gene: NA; v_gene: TRBV20-1; CDR3aa: CSAFLGVNTEAFF; CDR3nt: TGCAGTGCTTTCTTGGGGGTTAACACTGAAGCTTTCTTT
abundance: few; j_gene: TRBJ1-2; d_gene: NA; v_gene: TRBV4-2; CDR3aa: CASTGSPYGYTF; CDR3nt: TGTGCCAGCACGGGCAGCCCCTATGGCTACACCTTC
abundance: NA; j_gene: TRBJ1-4; d_gene: NA; v_gene: TRBV12-3/TRBV12-4; CDR3aa: CASSFGRAATNEKLFF; CDR3nt: TGTGCCAGCAGTTTTGGCAGGGCAGCAACTAATGAAAAACTGTTTTTT
abundance: NA; j_gene: TRBJ1-2; d_gene: TRBD1; v_gene: TRBV19; CDR3aa: CASSIQGGSSGYTF; CDR3nt: TGTGCCAGTAGTATTCAGGGGGGAAGCAGCGGCTACACCTTC
abundance: few; j_gene: TRBJ2-2; d_gene: TRBD2; v_gene: TRBV6-1; CDR3aa: CASKSGLAGAGTGELFF; CDR3nt: TGTGCCAGCAAATCGGGACTAGCGGGAGCTGGCACCGGGGAGCTGTTTTTT
abundance: NA; j_gene: TRBJ2-6; d_gene: TRBD1; v_gene: TRBV7-6; CDR3aa: CASSLGYQGDGANVLTF; CDR3nt: TGTGCCAGCAGCTTAGGTTATCAGGGGGACGGGGCCAACGTCCTGACTTTC
abundance: few; j_gene: TRBJ1-2; d_gene: NA; v_gene: TRBV20-1; CDR3aa: CSASHTANYGYTF; CDR3nt: TGCAGTGCTAGCCACACTGCTAACTATGGCTACACCTTC
abundance: few; j_gene: TRBJ2-2; d_gene: TRBD1; v_gene: TRBV4-1; CDR3aa: CASSRDRENTGELFF; CDR3nt: TGCGCCAGCAGCCGGGACAGGGAGAACACCGGGGAGCTGTTTTTT
abundance: many; j_gene: TRBJ1-4; d_gene: TRBD1; v_gene: TRBV7-2; CDR3aa: CASSLVDRGNEKLFF; CDR3nt: TGTGCCAGCAGCTTAGTGGACAGGGGTAATGAAAAACTGTTTTTT
abundance: many; j_gene: TRBJ1-2; d_gene: TRBD1; v_gene: TRBV2; CDR3aa: CASSGDRGNGYTF; CDR3nt: TGTGCCAGCAGTGGGGACAGGGGGAACGGCTACACCTTC
abundance: few; j_gene: TRBJ2-1; d_gene: TRBD2; v_gene: TRBV28; CDR3aa: CASSPSGGSSYNEQFF; CDR3nt: TGTGCCAGCAGTCCTTCCGGCGGGAGCTCCTACAATGAGCAGTTCTTC
abundance: few; j_gene: TRBJ2-1; d_gene: NA; v_gene: TRBV6-5; CDR3aa: CASRRRNYNEQFF; CDR3nt: TGTGCCAGCAGAAGACGGAATTACAATGAGCAGTTCTTC
abundance: NA; j_gene: TRBJ2-1; d_gene: NA; v_gene: TRBV28; CDR3aa: CASSSFGAGETNEQFF; CDR3nt: TGTGCCAGCAGTTCCTTTGGGGCAGGGGAAACGAATGAGCAGTTCTTC